Listed here are 22 T cell receptor beta chains from one sample, sequenced in a study of blood T cell repertoires in COVID-19. Libraries were prepared by immunoSEQ multiplex PCR; TCRdb keeps only in-frame clonotypes and omits some of them. Among around 100,000 clones listed, 75% to 90% were seen once. Sequences were obtained from peripheral blood. These receptors came from an older man with acute or convalescent COVID-19.

Worth noting for this clone: This sample includes further DNA sequences coding for the same CDR3. V is TRBV5-5 and J is TRBJ1-5, with a weak D call TRBD1 (6 bases). Trimming took off 3 bases at V and 7 bases at J, with 14 bases between the two ends. The CDR3 extends over 14 amino acids. Germline V gene sequence: CDR1 SGHKS, CDR2 YYEKEE (reference sequence). This chain's CDR3 is CASSSAGVGQPQHF. DNA for the CDR3: TGTGCCAGCAGCTCGGCAGGGGTAGGACAGCCCCAGCATTTT.

J is TRBJ1-6 and V is TRBV6-5; the D gene is possibly TRBD1 (5 bases). Germline V gene sequence: CDR1 MNHEY, CDR2 SVGAGI. This CDR3 is built from 14 residues. V was cut by 6 bases and J by 5 bases, with 11 bases left in between. The CDR3 DNA reads TGTGCCAGCAGGGAGGGACGGGATAATTCACCCCTCCACTTT. Its protein is CASREGRDNSPLHF.

Only a few counts were recorded for this clone. This sequence joins TRBV7-8 and TRBJ1-4; the D gene is possibly TRBD1 (5 bases). The CDR3 runs 12 residues. V lost 5 bases and J 11 bases, leaving 12 bases between the germline ends. Germline V gives CDR1 SGHVS, CDR2 FQNEAQ. The CDR3 is CASSPRQRKLFF. In DNA form, the CDR3 reads TGTGCCAGCAGCCCGCGACAGAGGAAACTGTTTTTT.

V usage is TRBV19 and J usage is TRBJ2-2, with 12 positions matching TRBD1. V trimming: 5 bases; J trimming: 5 bases; junction bases outside the gene matches: 9. CDR1 and CDR2 from the germline V gene are LNHDA and SQIVND (reference sequence). The CDR3 loop spans 17 amino acids. The CDR3 loop reads CASSSSRDRGRTGELFF. The CDR3 coding sequence is TGTGCCAGTAGTTCCTCCCGGGACAGGGGGCGGACCGGGGAGCTGTTTTTT.

J is TRBJ2-3 and V is TRBV5-1; 9 bases align to TRBD2. CDR1 is SGHRS, CDR2 YFSETQ, per germline. J lost 0 bases, V lost 7 bases, and 6 bases had no gene match. The CDR3 consists of 15 residues. CDR3 DNA: TGCGCCAGCTGTCGGACTAGCGCAAGCACAGATACGCAGTATTTT. Translation: CASCRTSASTDTQYF.

The genes are TRBV10-3 and TRBJ2-7; maybe TRBD2 (6 bases). V was cut by 11 bases and J by 3 bases, with 20 bases left in between. CDR1 ENHRY and CDR2 SYGVKD come from the germline V gene. The CDR3 is 14 amino acids. The CDR3 protein is CAAQSGTSYYEQYF. DNA for the CDR3: TGTGCCGCGCAGTCCGGGACTTCCTACTACGAGCAGTACTTC.

The table lists this clone with a count of one. This sequence joins TRBV5-5 and TRBJ2-1; 10 bases fit TRBD2. This CDR3 comprises 15 residues. The germline V gene encodes CDR1 SGHKS and CDR2 YYEKEE (reference sequence). V lost 5 bases to trimming and J lost 9 bases; unmatched junction nucleotides: 11. The CDR3 DNA reads as TGTGCCAGCAGAACCGGGACTAGCGTGAGGGGTGAGCAGTTCTTC. As protein: CASRTGTSVRGEQFF.

The V call is TRBV6-5, the J call TRBJ2-7; D is possibly TRBD1 (7 bases). Germline V gives CDR1 MNHEY, CDR2 SVGAGI. The V end lost 1 base, the J end lost 7 bases, and 11 bases lay between the germline ends. The CDR3 totals 13 residues. This CDR3 is CASSYYRGGEQYF. The CDR3 bases are TGTGCCAGCAGTTACTACAGGGGAGGTGAGCAGTACTTC.

The chain couples TRBV14 to TRBJ2-1; tentative D call: TRBD1 (6 bases). Germline lookup yields CDR1 SGHDN and CDR2 FVKESK. This CDR3 has 16 residues. Trimming took off 4 bases at V and 5 bases at J, with 18 bases between the two ends. CDR3 sequence (DNA): TGTGCCAGCAGCCCGACCGGGACAAGACCTAACAATGAGCAGTTCTTC. It codes for CASSPTGTRPNNEQFF.

The chain uses TRBV28 and TRBJ1-3, with 8 bases fitting TRBD1. Per germline, CDR1 MDHEN and CDR2 SYDVKM. With V trimmed by 4 bases and J by 4 bases, 6 bases remained unmatched. The CDR3 extends over 15 amino acids. Here the CDR3 DNA reads TGTGCCAGCAGTTCCCCGACAGGGGCAGGAAACACCATATATTTT. It is translated as CASSSPTGAGNTIYF.

The V gene is TRBV4-1, the J gene TRBJ2-1, with TRBD2 identical over 11 bases. Germline V gene lookup returns CDR1 MGHRA and CDR2 YSYEKL. The CDR3 is 16 residues long. Trimming cost V 1 base and J 4 bases; bases outside gene matches: 3. CDR3 residues: CASSQGLAGKYNEQFF. CDR3 bases: TGCGCCAGCAGCCAAGGACTAGCGGGGAAATACAATGAGCAGTTCTTC.

This clone was detected only a few times. The V call is TRBV6-1, the J call TRBJ1-1, with D maybe TRBD1 (5 bases). Germline V gene lookup returns CDR1 MNHNS and CDR2 SASEGT. The germline V and J ends were trimmed by 1 base and 10 bases, with 16 bases remaining between them. The CDR3 extends over 14 amino acids. In nucleotides, the CDR3 is TGTGCCAGCAGTGAAGGGGGCACTAAGCTACGAGCTTTCTTT. Protein sequence: CASSEGGTKLRAFF.

This chain links TRBV5-4 with TRBJ1-6, with TRBD1 matching 8 bases. The CDR3 consists of 15 residues. Germline loops: CDR1 SGHNT, CDR2 YYREEE (reference sequence). J gave up 8 bases and V 1 base, and 5 bases lay outside the gene matches. This chain's CDR3 is CASSLSTGEYSPLHF. CDR3 nucleotides: TGTGCCAGCAGCTTGTCGACAGGGGAATATTCACCCCTCCACTTT.

The rearrangement uses TRBV6-5 and TRBJ2-7; 7 bases match TRBD2. J lost 0 bases, V lost 5 bases, and 4 bases had no gene match. Germline lookup yields CDR1 MNHEY and CDR2 SVGAGI. This CDR3 region has 14 residues. The CDR3 nucleotides read TGTGCCAGCAGTCCCGGCGGGAGCTCCTACGAGCAGTACTTC. Its protein is CASSPGGSSYEQYF.

The rearrangement links TRBV5-1 to TRBJ2-7; 7 nucleotides align to TRBD1. CDR3 size: 15 residues. The germline gives CDR1 SGHRS, CDR2 YFSETQ. Losses at the gene ends were 1 base for V and 6 bases for J; bases not matched to a gene: 10. The CDR3, as DNA: TGCGCCAGCAGCTTGTTGACAGGGCGGTTCCGCGAGCAGTACTTC. Its protein product is CASSLLTGRFREQYF.

The chain combines TRBV3-1 (or the pseudogene TRBV3-2) with TRBJ2-6; D perhaps matches TRBD2 (6 bases). Trimming left V 2 bases short and J 0 bases short, with 8 bases between. The CDR3 has 16 residues. CDR1 and CDR2 from the germline V gene are LGHDT and YNNKEL (reference sequence). This CDR3 reads CASSQTGASGANVLTF. The CDR3 region has the DNA TGTGCCAGCAGCCAAACGGGAGCCTCTGGGGCCAACGTCCTGACTTTC.

The genes are TRBV20-1 and TRBJ1-2; D is uncertain. The CDR3 runs 14 residues. Germline V gene sequence: CDR1 DFQATT, CDR2 SNEGSKA (reference sequence). V lost 3 bases to trimming and J lost 5 bases, with 16 bases between them. The CDR3 loop is CSASPPGAIYGYTF. The DNA for the CDR3 is TGCAGTGCTAGTCCCCCGGGAGCTATTTATGGCTACACCTTC.

This chain links TRBV2 with TRBJ1-3; D possibly corresponds to TRBD1 (6 bases). Germline CDR1 is SNHLY and CDR2 is FYNNEI. Trimming removed 6 bases at V and 1 base at J, with 7 bases between. The CDR3 is 13 amino acids. The CDR3 DNA reads TGTGCCAGCAGGACAGGTTCTGGAAACACCATATATTTT. Protein product: CASRTGSGNTIYF.

The rearrangement joins TRBV11-3 to TRBJ2-1, with a weak D call TRBD2 (6 bases). The germline CDR1 and CDR2 sequences are SGHNT and YENEEA. V lost 0 bases and J 7 bases, leaving 13 bases between the germline ends. The length of the CDR3 is 15 residues. In nucleotides, the CDR3 is TGTGCCAGCAGCTTAGATGCGGGGCAGAGGAATGAGCAGTTCTTC. Residues: CASSLDAGQRNEQFF.

The genes are TRBV29-1 and TRBJ2-1; TRBD2 is a possible D gene (7 bases). This CDR3 has 15 residues. Germline-derived CDR1 and CDR2 are SQVTM and ANQGSEA. Trimming left V 4 bases short and J 7 bases short, with 20 bases between. The CDR3 DNA reads TGCAGCGTTGGGGTAAGGGGGGGCGTAAGTAATGAGCAGTTCTTC. Its translation: CSVGVRGGVSNEQFF.

The V call is TRBV15, the J call TRBJ2-3, with a weak D call TRBD2 (6 bases). The CDR3 runs 13 residues. V was pared by 11 bases and J by 2 bases, with 14 bases between. Germline V gene lookup returns CDR1 LNHNV and CDR2 YYDKDF (reference sequence). The CDR3 nucleotides read TGTGCCGCTGGCGGGGCCGTCACAGATACGCAGTATTTT. The encoded protein is CAAGGAVTDTQYF.

The sample holds a few counts of this clone. CDR3 sequence reads: CASSFPRGADNEQFF. The CDR3 DNA reads TGCGCCAGCAGCTTCCCTCGGGGGGCCGACAATGAGCAGTTCTTC. The rearrangement uses TRBV5-1 and TRBJ2-1, with D possibly matching TRBD2 (7 bases). V lost 2 bases and J 5 bases, leaving 14 bases between the germline ends. The CDR3 length is 15 residues. The germline V gene encodes CDR1 SGHRS and CDR2 YFSETQ.